The clone carrying this T cell receptor beta chain showed up just a few times. What it binds is not known. These data belong to a study of cytomegalovirus exposure and HLA in healthy donors. Whole-study results and caveats: In a later analysis, at a false discovery rate of 0.05, 15,000 to 20,000 TCR beta sequences were associated with HLA alleles. Previous analysis showed most TCR beta V segments were productive about 90% or about 30% of the time. Within a later analysis, the majority of CMV-associated TCR beta chains appeared HLA-restricted.

The primer mix had 60 Vbeta and 13 Jbeta primers. Produced via immunoSEQ multiplex PCR; TCRdb's table is partial and in-frame only. The sample holds approximately 110,000 clones, 82% seen once. Trimming removed 5 bases at V and 0 bases at J, with 9 bases between. The CDR3 runs to 13 residues. Germline loops: CDR1 SGHTS, CDR2 YDEGEE. As for the donors, each was a healthy bone marrow donor. The receptor comes from a woman under 30 in good health and CMV-seronegative. The specimen sequenced was PBMCs. The V gene is TRBV5-8, the J gene TRBJ2-7; perhaps TRBD2 as D (6 bases). The CDR3 DNA follows: TGTGCCAGCAGGGAGGAGGGCTCCTACGAGCAGTACGTC. It translates to CASREEGSYEQYV.